This T cell receptor beta chain was observed in a study of blood T cell repertoires in COVID-19. Study information: The United States, Italy and Spain were the sources of the acute and convalescent COVID-19 samples.

V lost 3 bases, J lost 5 bases, and 10 bases lay in between. CDR3 length: 13 residues. CDR1 and CDR2 (germline): MGHRA, YSYEKL. Assay: immunoSEQ multiplex PCR; the TCRdb copy retains only in-frame clones and omits some. Of roughly 450,000 clones in the sample, about 90% were seen once. Cohort 3 recovery required two negative PCRs, clearance, or symptom resolution. This chain links TRBV4-1 with TRBJ2-5; tentatively, D is TRBD2 (6 bases). The clonotype originates from a man in his late teens or twenties who had recovered from COVID-19. The sequenced sample was PBMCs or T cells enriched from blood (not recorded which). CDR3 nucleotides: TGCGCCAGCAGCCACAGACGGGGGGAGACCCAGTACTTC. Residues: CASSHRRGETQYF.